This T cell receptor (beta chain) was captured in a study of shared clonotypes between healthy human individuals (dated by TCRdb to between 2020 and 2021). A note on the overall study: Two women and a few men aged 18 to 49 years were included in the cohort. For each donor, three plates each were used for CD4 naive and CD4 memory, two plates were used for CD8 naive, and one plate was used for CD8 memory. The study deeply sequenced blood TCR repertoires of 5 or 6 healthy adults to estimate repertoire size and the extent of clonotype sharing between individuals. To increase sequencing depth and limit assay-specific biases, TCR repertoire library preparation and sequencing were carried out by different laboratories using diverse techniques. Per donor, leukapheresis produced somewhere between about 0.9 and 10 billion PBMCs.

TCR CDR3 regions were amplified from genomic DNA by multiplex PCR using the deep immunoSEQ assay. For each cell subset, the extracted genomic DNA was distributed evenly across all wells of several immunoSEQ 96-well plates, and each plate served as one replicate. Each replicate PCR for sorted subsets received about 220 ng genomic DNA, equal to 30,000 or so T cell genomes. The purified libraries were quantified using a Qubit 3.0 fluorometer, sized with a Bioanalyzer 2100, and then quantified again using the KAPA Library Quantification kit. Every immunoSEQ 96-well plate was sequenced on a dedicated single-read 150-cycle Illumina NextSeq 550 flow cell. On the study's bioinformatics: The immunoSEQ output contained only junctional sequences without quality scores, so filtering could not match that applied to full-length reads. To assign V/J genes and CDR3, sequences were annotated against IMGT germline references using PyIR, a Python wrapper for IgBLAST v1.9. Reads were removed for weak V/J assignments (E-value above 1e-6), missing CDR3, stop codons, out-of-frame junctions, or ambiguous translated residues. V3J clonotypes were defined by identical inferred V gene, J gene, and CDR3 amino acid sequence. The percentage overlap between two repertoires was calculated by dividing the number of shared unique clonotypes by the size of the smaller repertoire. Repertoire richness was assessed with RTK rarefaction, the Chao1 estimator, and Recon v2.1 estimates of unobserved clonotypes. Generation probabilities for all TCRbeta clonotypes obtained by the gDNA method from a handful of donors were computed using OLGA. What TCRdb holds here is the immuneACCESS table cut down to in-frame rearrangements. Part of the clones is not present; checked against another copy, under half of the missing clones reflect an unresolved V gene, and the others are unexplained. The DNA was the basis for D and trimming; V, J and clone size are from that table. The sample table shows about 1.5 million clones, and around 98% are seen once. The ten largest clones capture about 0.45% of the sample.

The CDR3 runs 15 residues from the cysteine to the phenylalanine. Only the CDR3 DNA is retained, 45 bases long and in frame from the first base. From the germline V gene (reference sequence), CDR1 is LNHNV and CDR2 is YYDKDF. V ends up 3 bases short and J 4 bases short, with an unmatched junction base count of 4. Healthy HIV-negative adults with no recently reported acute infections or vaccinations were included as donors. Every donor was a Caucasian adult living in Nashville, Tennessee, USA. CD4+ T cells were enriched through magnetic negative selection, after which naive cells were positively selected on CD45RA and the remaining negative fraction served as the memory subset. After blood collection by leukapheresis, PBMCs were isolated using Ficoll-Histopaque density gradient centrifugation and then cryopreserved in the vapor phase of liquid nitrogen. Analytical flow cytometry was used to check the purity and quantity of each magnetically sorted T cell population. Each sorted fraction had its genomic DNA isolated and then quantified by UV absorbance on a Nanodrop 2000c.

A remark on this clone: It has no known antigen specificity. Base qualities are missing; no much larger clone stands one base away.

Study-level results and caveats: Rarefaction of sorted-subset datasets indicated incomplete sequencing despite the large sequencing depth. Only blood was sampled, and tissue TCR repertoires likely differ from those in blood. Estimated clonotype richness was generally larger for naive than for memory subsets. When a few donors were compared, the shared fraction of clonotypes was 5% to 6.5% for naive CD4, roughly 3.4% for naive CD8, 2% to 2.5% for memory CD4, and less than 0.5% for memory CD8. Compared with non-shared clonotypes, the clonotypes found in all four sorted-subset donors had higher generation probabilities. The small number of donors limited the genetic and exposure-history diversity represented. Based on pairwise subsampling, the degree of clonotype sharing among donors was expected to be affected by sequencing depth.

The sequencing input was naive CD4+ T cells sorted from blood. This specimen's cell subset or site label, interpreted: CD45RA+ positively selected. The receptor chain draws on TRBV15 and TRBJ2-2; TRBD1 matches 8 bases in the middle. The source of this sequence is a man aged 25 to 40 in good health. Read as DNA, the sequence is TGTGCCACCAGCAGGGGGGACAGGATCACCGGGGAGCTGTTTTTT. The encoded protein is CATSRGDRITGELFF.